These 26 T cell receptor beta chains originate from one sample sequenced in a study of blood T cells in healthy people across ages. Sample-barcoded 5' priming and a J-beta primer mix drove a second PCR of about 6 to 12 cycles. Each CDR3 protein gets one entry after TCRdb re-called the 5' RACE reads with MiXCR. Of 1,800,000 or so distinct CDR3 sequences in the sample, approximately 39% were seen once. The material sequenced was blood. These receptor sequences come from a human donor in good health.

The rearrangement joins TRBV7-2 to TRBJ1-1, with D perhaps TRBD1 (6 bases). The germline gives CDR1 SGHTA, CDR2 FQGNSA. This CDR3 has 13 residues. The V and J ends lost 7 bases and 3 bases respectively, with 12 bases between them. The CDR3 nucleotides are TGTGCCAGCACCCTGGGACACTACACTGAAGCTTTCTTT. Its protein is CASTLGHYTEAFF.

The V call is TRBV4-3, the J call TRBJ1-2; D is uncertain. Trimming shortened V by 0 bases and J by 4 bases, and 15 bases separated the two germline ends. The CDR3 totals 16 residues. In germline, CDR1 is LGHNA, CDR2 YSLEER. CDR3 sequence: CASSQDYHTIFYGYTF. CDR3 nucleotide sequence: TGCGCCAGCAGCCAAGATTACCACACAATCTTCTATGGCTACACCTTC.

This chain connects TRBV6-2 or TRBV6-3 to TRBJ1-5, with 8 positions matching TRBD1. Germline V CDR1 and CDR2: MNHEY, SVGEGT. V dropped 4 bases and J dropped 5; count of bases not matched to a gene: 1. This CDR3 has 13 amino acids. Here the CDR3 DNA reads TGTGCCAGCAGTTTCAGGGGGCATCAGCCCCAGCATTTT. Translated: CASSFRGHQPQHF.

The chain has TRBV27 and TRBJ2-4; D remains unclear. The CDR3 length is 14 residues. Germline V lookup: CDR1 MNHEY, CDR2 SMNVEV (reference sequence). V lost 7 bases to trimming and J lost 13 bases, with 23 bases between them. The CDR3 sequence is CASTHSPFFVEQYF. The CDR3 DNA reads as TGTGCCAGCACCCATAGTCCCTTTTTCGTGGAGCAGTACTTC.

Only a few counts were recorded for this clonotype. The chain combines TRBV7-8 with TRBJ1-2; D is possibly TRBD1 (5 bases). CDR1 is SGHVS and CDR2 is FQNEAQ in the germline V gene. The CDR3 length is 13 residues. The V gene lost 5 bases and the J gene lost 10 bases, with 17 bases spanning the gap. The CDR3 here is CASSMPGRPDYTF. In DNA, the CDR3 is TGTGCCAGCAGCATGCCGGGACGTCCGGACTACACCTTC.

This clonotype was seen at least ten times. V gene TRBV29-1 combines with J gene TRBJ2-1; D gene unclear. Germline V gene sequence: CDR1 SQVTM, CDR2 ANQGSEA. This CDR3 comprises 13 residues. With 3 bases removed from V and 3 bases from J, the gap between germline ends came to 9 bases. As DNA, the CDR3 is TGCAGCGTTGAGACTTCGAACTACAATGAGCAGTTCTTC. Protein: CSVETSNYNEQFF.

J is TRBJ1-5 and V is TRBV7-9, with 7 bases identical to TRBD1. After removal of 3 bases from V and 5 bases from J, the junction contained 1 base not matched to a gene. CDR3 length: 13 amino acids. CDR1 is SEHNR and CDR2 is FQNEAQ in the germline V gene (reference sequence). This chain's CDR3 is CASSFGQDQPQHF. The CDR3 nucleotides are TGTGCCAGCAGCTTCGGACAGGATCAGCCCCAGCATTTT.

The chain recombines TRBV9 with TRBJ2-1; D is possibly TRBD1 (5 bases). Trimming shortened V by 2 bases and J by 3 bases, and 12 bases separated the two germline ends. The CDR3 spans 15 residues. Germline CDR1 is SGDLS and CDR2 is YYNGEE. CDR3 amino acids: CASSVDTWGYNEQFF. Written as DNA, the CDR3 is TGTGCCAGCAGCGTGGACACATGGGGCTACAATGAGCAGTTCTTC. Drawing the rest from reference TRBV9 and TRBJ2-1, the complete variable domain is DSGVTQTPKHLITATGQRVTLRCSPRSGDLSVYWYQQSLDQGLQFLIQYYNGEERAKGNILERFSAQQFPDLHSELNLSSLELGDSALYFCASSVDTWGYNEQFFGPGTRLTVL.

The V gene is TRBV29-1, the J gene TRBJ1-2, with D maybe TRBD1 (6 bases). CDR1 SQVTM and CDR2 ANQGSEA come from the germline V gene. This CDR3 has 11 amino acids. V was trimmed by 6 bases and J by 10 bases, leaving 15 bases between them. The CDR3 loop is CSVETGGTYTF. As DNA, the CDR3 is TGCAGCGTGGAGACAGGTGGGACCTACACCTTC.

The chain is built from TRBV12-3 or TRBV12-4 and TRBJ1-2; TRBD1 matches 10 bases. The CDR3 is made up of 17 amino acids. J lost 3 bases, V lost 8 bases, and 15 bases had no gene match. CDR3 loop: CASLGHGTGDLDYGYTF. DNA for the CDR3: TGTGCCAGCCTTGGACACGGGACAGGGGACCTGGACTATGGCTACACCTTC.

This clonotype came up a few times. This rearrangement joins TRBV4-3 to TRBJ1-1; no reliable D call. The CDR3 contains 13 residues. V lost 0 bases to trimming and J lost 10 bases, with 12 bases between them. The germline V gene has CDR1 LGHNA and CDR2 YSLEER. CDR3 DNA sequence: TGCGCCAGCAGCCAAGACCCCCGGGATTCAGCTTTCTTT. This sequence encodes CASSQDPRDSAFF.

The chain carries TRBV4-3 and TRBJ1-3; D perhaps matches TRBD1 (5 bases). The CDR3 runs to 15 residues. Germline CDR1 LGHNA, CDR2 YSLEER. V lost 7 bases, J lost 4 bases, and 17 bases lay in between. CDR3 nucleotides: TGCGCCAGCAACCACAGAGGGGTGTTCGGAAACACCATATATTTT. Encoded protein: CASNHRGVFGNTIYF.

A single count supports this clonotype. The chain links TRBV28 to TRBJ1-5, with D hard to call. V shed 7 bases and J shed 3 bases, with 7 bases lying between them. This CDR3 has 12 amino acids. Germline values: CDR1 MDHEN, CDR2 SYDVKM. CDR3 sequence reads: CASNDPNQPQHF. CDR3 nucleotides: TGTGCCAGCAATGACCCCAATCAGCCCCAGCATTTT.

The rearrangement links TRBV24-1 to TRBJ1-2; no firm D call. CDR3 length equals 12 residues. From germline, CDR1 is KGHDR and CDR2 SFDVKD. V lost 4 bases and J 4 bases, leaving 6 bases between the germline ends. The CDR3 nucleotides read TGTGCCACCAGTGACAGATCCTATGGCTACACCTTC. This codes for CATSDRSYGYTF.

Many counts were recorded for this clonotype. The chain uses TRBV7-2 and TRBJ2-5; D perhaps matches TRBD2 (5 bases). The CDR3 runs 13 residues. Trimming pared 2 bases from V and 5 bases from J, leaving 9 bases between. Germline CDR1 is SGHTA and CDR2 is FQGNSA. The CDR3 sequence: CASSLRLRETQYF. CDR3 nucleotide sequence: TGTGCCAGCAGCTTAAGACTACGGGAGACCCAGTACTTC.

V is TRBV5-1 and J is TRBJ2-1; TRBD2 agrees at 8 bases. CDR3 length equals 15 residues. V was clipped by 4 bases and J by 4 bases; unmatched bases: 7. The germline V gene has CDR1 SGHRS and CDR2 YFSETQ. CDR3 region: CASSGDSGDYNEQFF. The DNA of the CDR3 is TGCGCCAGCAGCGGGGATAGCGGGGATTACAATGAGCAGTTCTTC. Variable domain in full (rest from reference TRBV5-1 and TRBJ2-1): KAGVTQTPRYLIKTRGQQVTLSCSPISGHRSVSWYQQTPGQGLQFLFEYFSETQRNKGNFPGRFSGRQFSNSRSEMNVSTLELGDSALYLCASSGDSGDYNEQFFGPGTRLTVL.

This CDR3 is CASSRNPGTEAFF. CDR3 nucleotide sequence: TGTGCCAGCAGCCGGAATCCCGGCACTGAAGCTTTCTTT. V gene TRBV12-3 or TRBV12-4 combines with J gene TRBJ1-1; D remains unclear. This CDR3 has 13 amino acids. The germline V and J ends were trimmed by 6 bases and 4 bases, with 12 bases remaining between them.

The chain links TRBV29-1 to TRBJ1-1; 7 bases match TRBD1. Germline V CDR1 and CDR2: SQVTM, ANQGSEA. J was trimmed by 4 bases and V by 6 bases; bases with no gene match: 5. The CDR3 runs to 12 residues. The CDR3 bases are TGCAGCGTATGGGGACAGCTCACTGAAGCTTTCTTT. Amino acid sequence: CSVWGQLTEAFF. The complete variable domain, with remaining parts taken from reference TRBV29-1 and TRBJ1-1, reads SAVISQKPSRDICQRGTSLTIQCQVDSQVTMMFWYRQQPGQSLTLIATANQGSEATYESGFVIDKFPISRPNLTFSTLTVSNMSPEDSSIYLCSVWGQLTEAFFGQGTRLTVV.

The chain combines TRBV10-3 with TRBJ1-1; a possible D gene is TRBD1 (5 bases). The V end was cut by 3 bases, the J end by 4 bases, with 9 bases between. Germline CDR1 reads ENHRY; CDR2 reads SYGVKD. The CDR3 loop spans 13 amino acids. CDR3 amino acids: CAISDLGGTEAFF. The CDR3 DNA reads TGTGCCATCAGTGATTTGGGGGGCACTGAAGCTTTCTTT.

The CDR3 reads CASSLRGREPNQPQHF. CDR3 coding DNA: TGTGCCAGCAGTTTACGGGGCCGGGAGCCAAATCAGCCCCAGCATTTT. The gene calls are TRBV27 and TRBJ1-5; a weak D match, TRBD1 (5 bases). The length of the CDR3 is 16 residues. Trimming stripped 2 bases from V and 4 bases from J, with 15 bases between. CDR1 and CDR2 (germline): MNHEY, SMNVEV (reference sequence).

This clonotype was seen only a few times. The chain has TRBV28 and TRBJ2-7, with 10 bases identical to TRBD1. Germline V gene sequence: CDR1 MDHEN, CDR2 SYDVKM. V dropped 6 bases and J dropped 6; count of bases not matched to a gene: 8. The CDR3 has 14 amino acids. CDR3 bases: TGTGCCAGCAGCCTTAGACAGGGGGCCCTCGAGCAGTACTTC. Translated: CASSLRQGALEQYF.

The CDR3 is CSVVNYEQYF. The CDR3 DNA follows: TGCAGCGTTGTAAATTACGAGCAGTACTTC. The rearrangement joins TRBV29-1 to TRBJ2-7; D is ambiguous. V was clipped by 4 bases and J by 4 bases, with 5 bases between them. Germline V gene data show CDR1 as SQVTM and CDR2 as ANQGSEA. CDR3 length: 10 residues.

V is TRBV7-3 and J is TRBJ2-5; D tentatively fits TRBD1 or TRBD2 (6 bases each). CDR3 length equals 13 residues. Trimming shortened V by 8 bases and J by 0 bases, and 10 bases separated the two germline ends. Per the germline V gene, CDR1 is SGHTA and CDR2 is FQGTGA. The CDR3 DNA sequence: TGTGCCAGCTCTCGGGGGCACCAAGAGACCCAGTACTTC. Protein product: CASSRGHQETQYF.

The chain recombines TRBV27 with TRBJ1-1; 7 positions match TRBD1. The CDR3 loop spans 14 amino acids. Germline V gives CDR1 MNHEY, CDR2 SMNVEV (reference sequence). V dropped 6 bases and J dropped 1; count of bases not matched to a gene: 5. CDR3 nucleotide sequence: TGTGCCAGCAGACAGGGGTTGAGGAACACTGAAGCTTTCTTT. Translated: CASRQGLRNTEAFF.

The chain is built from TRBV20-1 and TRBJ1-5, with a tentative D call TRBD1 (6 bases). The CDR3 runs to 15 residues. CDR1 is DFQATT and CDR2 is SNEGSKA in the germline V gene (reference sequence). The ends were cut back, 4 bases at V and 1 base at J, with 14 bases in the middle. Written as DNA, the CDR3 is TGCAGTGCTACAGGGGAATTATCAAGCAATCAGCCCCAGCATTTT. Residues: CSATGELSSNQPQHF.

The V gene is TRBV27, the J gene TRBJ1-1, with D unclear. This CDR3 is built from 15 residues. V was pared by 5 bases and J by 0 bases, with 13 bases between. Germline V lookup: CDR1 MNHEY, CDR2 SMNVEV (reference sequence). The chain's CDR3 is CASSDEGRLNTEAFF. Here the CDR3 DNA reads TGTGCCAGCAGTGACGAGGGCAGGTTGAACACTGAAGCTTTCTTT.